Below are 30 T cell receptor beta chains sequenced from a single sample in a study of blood T cell repertoires in COVID-19. Sequencing was performed with immunoSEQ multiplex PCR; in TCRdb, only in-frame clones are kept and a portion is missing. Seen here are about 80,000 clones, around 88% observed once, and the top ten hold 6.5% to 9.5%. Sample: peripheral blood. The source is a man under 40 with acute or convalescent COVID-19.

This chain uses TRBV3-1 (or the pseudogene TRBV3-2) with TRBJ2-7; a possible D gene is TRBD2 (5 bases). Germline V CDR1 and CDR2: LGHDT, YNNKEL (reference sequence). Trimming pared 0 bases from V and 3 bases from J, leaving 12 bases between. This CDR3 spans 15 amino acids. The CDR3 region is CASSQDRGRNYEQYF. The CDR3 DNA sequence: TGTGCCAGCAGCCAAGATCGAGGGAGAAACTACGAGCAGTACTTC.

J is TRBJ2-7 and V is TRBV30; TRBD1 matches at 8 bases. V lost 4 bases to trimming and J lost 0 bases; unmatched junction nucleotides: 14. CDR1 and CDR2 from the germline V gene are GTSNPN and SVGIG (reference sequence). The CDR3 is 17 amino acids. The CDR3 DNA sequence: TGTGCCTGGATGCCCAGGGGGCGGGTTTTTGTCTCCTACGAGCAGTACTTC. Protein product: CAWMPRGRVFVSYEQYF.

The chain links TRBV6-2 or TRBV6-3 to TRBJ2-3; D is possibly TRBD2 (5 bases). This CDR3 is 18 amino acids long. The germline CDR1 and CDR2 sequences are MNHEY and SVGEGT. V lost 0 bases, J lost 0 bases, and 16 bases lay in between. CDR3 protein: CASSYSKRAETSTDTQYF. CDR3 bases: TGTGCCAGCAGTTACTCGAAGCGAGCGGAGACTAGCACAGATACGCAGTATTTT.

J is TRBJ2-7 and V is TRBV28; TRBD2 agrees at 11 bases. The CDR3 consists of 16 residues. Germline V gene lookup returns CDR1 MDHEN and CDR2 SYDVKM. Germline trimming cut 4 bases from V and 7 bases from J; bases unmatched to any gene: 12. The CDR3 DNA sequence: TGTGCCAGCAGTTCCGGGTTAGCGGGAGGGTTGAAGGAGCAGTACTTC. Translation gives CASSSGLAGGLKEQYF. The entire variable domain, with the rest obtained from reference TRBV28 and TRBJ2-7, is as follows: DVKVTQSSRYLVKRTGEKVFLECVQDMDHENMFWYRQDPGLGLRLIYFSYDVKMKEKGDIPEGYSVSREKKERFSLILESASTNQTSMYLCASSSGLAGGLKEQYFGPGTRLTVT.

The chain couples TRBV18 to TRBJ1-2, with a tentative D call TRBD1 (5 bases). Germline CDR1 is KGHSH and CDR2 is LQKENI. V gave up 6 bases and J gave up 7 bases, with 15 bases separating them. The CDR3 is 13 amino acids. For the CDR3, the DNA is TGTGCCAGCTCCGACCGGCAGGGAAGTGGCTACACCTTC. Its protein product is CASSDRQGSGYTF.

This clone was observed a single time. The chain joins TRBV6-5 to TRBJ2-5, with D possibly TRBD2 on 6 matching bases. V lost 2 bases to trimming and J lost 5 bases, with 6 bases between them. The CDR3 has 12 residues. Germline assignment: CDR1 MNHEY and CDR2 SVGAGI. CDR3 DNA sequence: TGTGCCAGCAGTTACCGGGGGGAGACCCAGTACTTC. This codes for CASSYRGETQYF.

The V and J genes are TRBV4-2 and TRBJ2-3, with TRBD2 matching over 7 bases. The junction had 21 bases not matched to a gene; V was cut back by 5 bases and J by 4 bases. CDR3 length: 19 amino acids. Germline CDR1 LGHNA, CDR2 YNFKEQ. The CDR3 DNA reads as TGTGCCAGCAGCTCGAATTTTGGGCGGGCCGAGGGAGGGGCAGATACGCAGTATTTT. The encoded protein is CASSSNFGRAEGGADTQYF.

The rearrangement joins TRBV2 to TRBJ2-6, with D tentatively TRBD1 (5 bases). The V end was cut by 5 bases, the J end by 2 bases, with 7 bases between. CDR1 is SNHLY, CDR2 FYNNEI, per germline. The length of the CDR3 is 14 residues. Written as DNA, the CDR3 is TGTGCCAGCAGTCGGACACCTGGGGCCAACGTCCTGACTTTC. Amino acids: CASSRTPGANVLTF.

This rearrangement joins TRBV5-1 to TRBJ2-2; tentative D call: TRBD2 (6 bases). Germline V gene data show CDR1 as SGHRS and CDR2 as YFSETQ. Trimming removed 4 bases from V and 5 bases from J, with 15 bases in between. The length of the CDR3 is 15 residues. For the CDR3, the DNA is TGCGCCAGCAGCCCCCAAGGGCGGGGTACCGGGGAGCTGTTTTTT. The encoded protein is CASSPQGRGTGELFF.

This sequence joins TRBV5-1 and TRBJ1-1; TRBD1 agrees at 8 bases. Germline CDR1 SGHRS, CDR2 YFSETQ. The CDR3 covers 14 residues. Unmatched junction bases numbered 4, after V lost 4 bases and J lost 2 bases. Here the CDR3 DNA reads TGCGCCAGCAGCACCTCAGGGGGCAACACTGAAGCTTTCTTT. Amino acid sequence: CASSTSGGNTEAFF.

The chain carries TRBV7-9 and TRBJ1-4, with D perhaps TRBD1 (5 bases). Germline V gene data show CDR1 as SEHNR and CDR2 as FQNEAQ (reference sequence). V was pared by 3 bases and J by 0 bases, with 14 bases between. The CDR3 runs 17 residues. The CDR3 region is CASSLVQGSATNEKLFF. The CDR3 DNA reads as TGTGCCAGCAGCTTGGTTCAGGGATCAGCAACTAATGAAAAACTGTTTTTT.

The genes are TRBV28 and TRBJ1-6; D not certain. Looked up from germline, CDR1 is MDHEN and CDR2 is SYDVKM. The CDR3 is 15 residues long. V was clipped by 5 bases and J by 6 bases, with 14 bases between them. The CDR3 protein is CASSALGLFNSPLHF. The CDR3 DNA follows: TGTGCCAGCAGTGCGCTCGGACTCTTTAATTCACCCCTCCACTTT.

This chain uses TRBV5-6 with TRBJ2-2, with 9 bases matching TRBD1. Germline loops: CDR1 SGHDT, CDR2 YYEEEE. Germline trimming cut 4 bases from V and 5 bases from J; bases unmatched to any gene: 9. This CDR3 has 16 amino acids. CDR3 amino acids: CASSIYGQGKTGELFF. The CDR3 DNA reads TGTGCCAGCAGCATTTATGGACAGGGGAAAACCGGGGAGCTGTTTTTT.

This chain links TRBV28 with TRBJ2-7, with TRBD2 matching over 9 bases. From germline, CDR1 is MDHEN and CDR2 SYDVKM. The trim removed 7 bases at V and 3 bases at J, leaving 7 bases unmatched. The CDR3 has 14 amino acids. DNA of the CDR3: TGTGCCAGCACGACTAGCGGTACCTTCTACGAGCAGTACTTC. Encoded protein: CASTTSGTFYEQYF.

This chain joins TRBV29-1 and TRBJ1-1; 12 nucleotides line up with TRBD1. Germline assignment: CDR1 SQVTM and CDR2 ANQGSEA. With 4 bases clipped from V and 4 bases from J, the junction kept 10 bases outside the gene matches. The CDR3 sequence is 16 residues long. This CDR3 reads CSVGWGDRGLVTEAFF. CDR3 coding DNA: TGCAGCGTTGGATGGGGGGACAGGGGGCTTGTCACTGAAGCTTTCTTT.

The rearrangement uses TRBV5-5 and TRBJ2-3; D remains unclear. Per germline, CDR1 SGHKS and CDR2 YYEKEE (reference sequence). The CDR3 spans 12 residues. The ends were cut back, 3 bases at V and 4 bases at J, with 6 bases in the middle. In DNA, the CDR3 is TGTGCCAGCAGCTGGGCTGCAGATACGCAGTATTTT. Residues: CASSWAADTQYF.

V gene TRBV10-3 combines with J gene TRBJ2-1, with D unresolved. The CDR3 spans 14 residues. The V end was cut by 6 bases, the J end by 8 bases, with 17 bases between. Germline lookup yields CDR1 ENHRY and CDR2 SYGVKD. The CDR3: CAISRKFPVDEQFF. For the CDR3, the DNA is TGTGCCATCAGCCGAAAATTCCCGGTGGATGAGCAGTTCTTC.

The V gene is TRBV7-3, the J gene TRBJ1-5, with a tentative D call TRBD1 (6 bases). The V end was cut by 6 bases, the J end by 11 bases, with 11 bases between. The V gene's germline CDR1 is SGHTA and CDR2 FQGTGA. CDR3 length equals 11 residues. The chain's CDR3 is CASSRWTAQHF. DNA for the CDR3: TGTGCCAGCAGTAGGTGGACAGCCCAGCATTTT.

This chain links TRBV19 with TRBJ1-4; D not resolved. The V gene lost 5 bases and the J gene lost 10 bases, with 8 bases spanning the gap. The CDR3 is 11 amino acids. The germline gives CDR1 LNHDA, CDR2 SQIVND (reference sequence). The CDR3 DNA reads as TGTGCCAGTAGTTACAGCGGAAAACTGTTTTTT. Its protein product is CASSYSGKLFF.

The V and J genes are TRBV6-5 and TRBJ1-2; a possible D gene is TRBD1 (5 bases). The CDR3 runs to 14 residues. V was pared by 7 bases and J by 4 bases, with 16 bases between. The germline V gene has CDR1 MNHEY and CDR2 SVGAGI. The CDR3 protein is CASKTDTEGYGYTF. DNA of the CDR3: TGTGCCAGCAAGACGGACACAGAAGGCTATGGCTACACCTTC.

This chain joins TRBV27 and TRBJ2-5; D is possibly TRBD1 (6 bases). This CDR3 is built from 14 residues. The germline V gene has CDR1 MNHEY and CDR2 SMNVEV (reference sequence). V lost 2 bases to trimming and J lost 1 base, with 8 bases between them. CDR3 loop: CASSLGQFQETQYF. The CDR3 region has the DNA TGTGCCAGCAGTTTAGGACAGTTCCAAGAGACCCAGTACTTC.

The chain recombines TRBV3-1 (or the pseudogene TRBV3-2) with TRBJ2-7; 10 bases match TRBD2. The length of the CDR3 is 15 residues. V was pared by 3 bases and J by 6 bases, with 8 bases of the junction left unmatched. From germline, CDR1 is LGHDT and CDR2 YNNKEL (reference sequence). In nucleotides, the CDR3 is TGTGCCAGCAGCCAGGATACTAGCGGGATTAGCGAGCAGTACTTC. Amino acid sequence: CASSQDTSGISEQYF.

This clone was detected a few times. The CDR3 sequence is CASSLGANTEAFF. CDR3 DNA: TGTGCCAGCAGCCTGGGGGCCAACACTGAAGCTTTCTTT. V gene TRBV9 combines with J gene TRBJ1-1, with D possibly matching TRBD1 (6 bases). The V gene lost 4 bases and the J gene lost 2 bases, with 9 bases spanning the gap. Germline assignment: CDR1 SGDLS and CDR2 YYNGEE. The CDR3 covers 13 residues.

This sequence joins TRBV30 and TRBJ2-1; a possible D gene is TRBD1 (6 bases). The CDR3 consists of 14 residues. Per the germline V gene, CDR1 is GTSNPN and CDR2 is SVGIG (reference sequence). V was cut by 1 base and J by 7 bases, with 14 bases left in between. DNA of the CDR3: TGTGCCTGGAGTGGGTCAGGGGCGCGGAATGAGCAGTTCTTC. The encoded protein is CAWSGSGARNEQFF.

CDR3 loop: CATSRGGRYGYTF. The CDR3 bases are TGTGCCACCAGCAGAGGAGGCCGGTATGGCTACACCTTC. V gene TRBV15 combines with J gene TRBJ1-2; no clear D. Between the trimmed V and J ends, which lost 1 base and 5 bases, there was a span of 8 bases. This CDR3 is built from 13 residues. Looked up from germline, CDR1 is LNHNV and CDR2 is YYDKDF (reference sequence).

The J gene is TRBJ2-1, the V gene TRBV29-1; TRBD2 matches at 9 bases. Germline values: CDR1 SQVTM, CDR2 ANQGSEA. The CDR3 length is 15 residues. V dropped 6 bases and J dropped 4; count of bases not matched to a gene: 10. CDR3 sequence (DNA): TGCAGCGTGATTCCCTCGACTAGCGGATACAATGAGCAGTTCTTC. Translated: CSVIPSTSGYNEQFF.

This chain links TRBV2 with TRBJ2-4; D perhaps matches TRBD2 (6 bases). Germline CDR1 and CDR2: SNHLY and FYNNEI. CDR3 length: 15 residues. V was pared by 11 bases and J by 0 bases, with 17 bases between. The DNA for the CDR3 is TGTGCCTGTTCCGGAGGAGGGCTAGCCAAAAACATTCAGTACTTC. This codes for CACSGGGLAKNIQYF.

The rearrangement joins TRBV15 to TRBJ1-1; a weak D match, TRBD1 (5 bases). The length of the CDR3 is 13 residues. Germline V gene data show CDR1 as LNHNV and CDR2 as YYDKDF (reference sequence). Trimming took off 3 bases at V and 1 base at J, with 6 bases between the two ends. This CDR3 reads CATSRGRNTEAFF. The CDR3 DNA reads TGTGCCACCAGCAGGGGGCGGAACACTGAAGCTTTCTTT.

The rearrangement links TRBV4-1 to TRBJ2-5, with 7 bases that match TRBD1. This CDR3 region has 13 residues. Germline-derived CDR1 and CDR2 are MGHRA and YSYEKL. Germline trimming cut 0 bases from V and 7 bases from J; bases unmatched to any gene: 2. The CDR3 here is CASSQDRDRTQYF. DNA for the CDR3: TGCGCCAGCAGCCAAGATAGGGACAGGACCCAGTACTTC.

This sequence joins TRBV5-4 and TRBJ2-1; 10 bases align to TRBD2. The CDR3 runs 16 residues. Germline lookup yields CDR1 SGHNT and CDR2 YYREEE (reference sequence). The V and J ends lost 3 bases and 4 bases, in that order; junction bases with no gene match: 7. In DNA form, the CDR3 reads TGTGCCAGCAGCTCCGTAGCGGGGGGTCTATACAATGAGCAGTTCTTC. Translating gives CASSSVAGGLYNEQFF.